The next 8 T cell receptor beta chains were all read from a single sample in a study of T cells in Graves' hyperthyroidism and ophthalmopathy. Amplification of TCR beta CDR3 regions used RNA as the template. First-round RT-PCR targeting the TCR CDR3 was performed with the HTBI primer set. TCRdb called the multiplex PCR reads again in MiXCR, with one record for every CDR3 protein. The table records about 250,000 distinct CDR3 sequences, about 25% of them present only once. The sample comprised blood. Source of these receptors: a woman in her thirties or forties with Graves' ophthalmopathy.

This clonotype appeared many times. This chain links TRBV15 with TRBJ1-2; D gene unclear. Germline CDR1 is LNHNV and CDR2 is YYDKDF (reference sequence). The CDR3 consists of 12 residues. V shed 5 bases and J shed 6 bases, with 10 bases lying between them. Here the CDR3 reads CATSDGMDGYTF. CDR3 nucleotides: TGTGCCACCAGCGATGGTATGGATGGCTACACCTTC.

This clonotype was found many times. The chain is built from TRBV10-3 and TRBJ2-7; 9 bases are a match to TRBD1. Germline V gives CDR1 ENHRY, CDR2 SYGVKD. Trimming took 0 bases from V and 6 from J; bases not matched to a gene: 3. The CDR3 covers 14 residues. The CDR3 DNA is TGTGCCATCAGTGAGTCGCAGACAGGGGGCGAGCAGTACTTC. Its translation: CAISESQTGGEQYF.

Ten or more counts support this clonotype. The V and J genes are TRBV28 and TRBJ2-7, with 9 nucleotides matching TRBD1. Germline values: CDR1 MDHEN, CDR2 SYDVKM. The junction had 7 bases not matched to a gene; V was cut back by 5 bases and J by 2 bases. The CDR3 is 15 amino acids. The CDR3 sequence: CASSLGTGPPYEQYF. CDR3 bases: TGTGCCAGCAGTCTAGGGACAGGGCCACCCTACGAGCAGTACTTC.

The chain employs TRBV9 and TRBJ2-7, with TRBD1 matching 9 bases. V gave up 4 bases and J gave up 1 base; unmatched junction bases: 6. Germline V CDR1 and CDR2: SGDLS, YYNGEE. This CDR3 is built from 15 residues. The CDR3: CASSRTGTGSYEQYF. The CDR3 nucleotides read TGTGCCAGCAGCAGAACCGGGACAGGGTCCTACGAGCAGTACTTC.

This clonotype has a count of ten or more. In DNA, the CDR3 is TGTGCCAGCAGTCGGTCGGGACAGGGGTCCTATGGCTACACCTTC. Protein product: CASSRSGQGSYGYTF. V and J are TRBV9 and TRBJ1-2; TRBD1 aligns across 10 bases. CDR3 length equals 15 residues. Per germline, CDR1 SGDLS and CDR2 YYNGEE. After removal of 5 bases from V and 4 bases from J, the junction contained 8 bases not matched to a gene. The variable domain in full, completed from reference TRBV9 and TRBJ1-2, reads DSGVTQTPKHLITATGQRVTLRCSPRSGDLSVYWYQQSLDQGLQFLIQYYNGEERAKGNILERFSAQQFPDLHSELNLSSLELGDSALYFCASSRSGQGSYGYTFGSGTRLTVV.

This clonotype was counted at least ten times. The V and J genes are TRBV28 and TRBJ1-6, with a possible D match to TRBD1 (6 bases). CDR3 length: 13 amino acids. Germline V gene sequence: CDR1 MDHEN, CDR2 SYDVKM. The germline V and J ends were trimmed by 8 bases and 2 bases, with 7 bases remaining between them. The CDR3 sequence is CASRDTYNSPLHF. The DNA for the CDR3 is TGTGCCAGCCGGGACACCTATAATTCACCCCTCCACTTT.

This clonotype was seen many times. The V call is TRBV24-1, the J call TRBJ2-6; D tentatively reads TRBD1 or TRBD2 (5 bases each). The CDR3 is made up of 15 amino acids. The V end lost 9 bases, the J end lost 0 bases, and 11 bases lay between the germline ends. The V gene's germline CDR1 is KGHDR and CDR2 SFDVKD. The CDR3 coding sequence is TGTGCCACCGCCGGGACGGCCTCTGGGGCCAACGTCCTGACTTTC. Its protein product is CATAGTASGANVLTF.

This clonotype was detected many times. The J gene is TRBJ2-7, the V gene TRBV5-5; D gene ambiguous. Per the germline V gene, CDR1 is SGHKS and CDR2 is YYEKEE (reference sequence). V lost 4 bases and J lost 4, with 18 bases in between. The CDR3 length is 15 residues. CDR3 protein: CASSPRVSSLYEQYF. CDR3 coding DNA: TGTGCCAGCAGCCCTCGGGTGTCGTCACTTTACGAGCAGTACTTC.